This record looks at one T cell receptor (beta chain) sequence and its context. No antigen is known for it. V trimming: 0 bases; J trimming: 2 bases; junction bases outside the gene matches: 4. The CDR3 extends over 16 amino acids. From germline, CDR1 is LGHNA and CDR2 YSLEER. TCRdb keeps only in-frame clones here, not all; method: immunoSEQ multiplex PCR. The table shows about 27,000 clones, with around 86% occurring only once. This specimen belongs to a study of OX40 agonist ivuxolimab in advanced cancers. The wider study: Clinicians treated patients with ivuxolimab, an agonistic anti-OX40 (CD134) antibody. Points from the study as a whole: Still undetermined is the antigen specificity of the expanded peripheral T cells. Expanded clones were, on average, more numerous among CD8+ T cells than CD4+.

The chain combines TRBV4-3 with TRBJ1-2; 9 bases are a match to TRBD1. The sequences come from CD4+ or CD8+ T cells sorted from blood, collected in a trial of the OX40 agonist ivuxolimab. The receptor was derived from an adult with an advanced solid tumor such as melanoma, head and neck, liver or kidney cancer. The CDR3 sequence: CASSQDGTGINYGYTF. The CDR3 DNA sequence: TGCGCCAGCAGCCAAGATGGGACAGGGATAAACTATGGCTACACCTTC.